What follows are 13 T cell receptor beta chains derived from one specimen sequenced in a study of post-analysis software for immune sequencing data. TCR beta libraries were prepared from cDNA with unique molecular identifiers. TCRdb called the PCR reads again in MiXCR, with one record for every CDR3 protein. Of about 770,000 distinct CDR3 sequences listed, approximately 44% were seen once; the top ten hold 4.9%. The study, taken as a whole, reports: Five or six TRBV segments were significantly more frequent in patients than in controls. TRBV5-6, TRBV5-1 and TRBV20-1 were among these segments.

The antigens for these receptors are not known. The sequenced sample consisted of blood. These receptors were collected from a girl aged 10-17 years with multiple sclerosis.

As for this clonotype: The junction and the germline gene differ at one end; a read error may be behind it. The chain uses TRBV20-1 and TRBJ1-1, with D possibly being TRBD1 (5 bases). Germline V gives CDR1 DFQATT, CDR2 SNEGSKA (reference sequence). The CDR3 is made up of 15 amino acids. The DNA of the CDR3 is TGCAGTGCGAGAGTGAGTGACGGGACGAACACTGAAGCTTTCTTT. Its protein is CSARVSDGTNTEAFF.

In its sample, this clonotype was seen once. Given a much more abundant clone one base away, this may be a read error. This chain joins TRBV12-3 or TRBV12-4 and TRBJ2-6; 7 positions agree with TRBD1. The CDR3 spans 17 residues. The CDR3 DNA sequence: TGTGCCTGCAGACCGGGACAGCACAAATCTGGGGCCAACGTCCTGACTTTC. Amino acid sequence: CACRPGQHKSGANVLTF.

In its sample, this clonotype was seen a few times. CDR3 amino acids: CASSFEAGGDNEQFF. The CDR3 DNA sequence: TGTGCCAGCAGTTTTGAAGCGGGAGGGGACAATGAGCAGTTCTTC. V gene TRBV12-3 or TRBV12-4 combines with J gene TRBJ2-1, with TRBD2 matching 10 bases. V shed 3 bases and J 5 bases; nucleotides not matched to a gene: 4. This CDR3 region has 15 residues.

This clonotype was seen only once. The J gene is TRBJ2-7, the V gene TRBV6-6; 7 nucleotides align to TRBD2. V shed 10 bases and J 0 bases; nucleotides not matched to a gene: 9. The length of the CDR3 is 14 residues. Germline CDR1 reads MNHNY; CDR2 reads SVGAGI (reference sequence). The CDR3 region is CATREGGSSYEQYF. CDR3 nucleotides: TGTGCCACCAGGGAGGGCGGGAGCTCCTACGAGCAGTACTTC.

This clonotype was seen only a few times. The chain has TRBV5-6 and TRBJ2-3, with 9 bases aligning to TRBD1. The V segment lost 4 bases and the J segment 8 bases; nucleotides outside the gene matches: 5. The V gene's germline CDR1 is SGHDT and CDR2 YYEEEE. This CDR3 has 13 residues. The CDR3 loop reads CASSMDRGGTQYF. CDR3 nucleotide sequence: TGTGCCAGCAGCATGGACAGGGGCGGTACGCAGTATTTT.

This clonotype has only a few counts. The J gene is TRBJ1-2, the V gene TRBV6-2 or TRBV6-3, with 8 nucleotides matching TRBD1. With 4 bases clipped from V and 4 bases from J, the junction kept 14 bases outside the gene matches. CDR3 length: 17 amino acids. Germline V gives CDR1 MNHEY, CDR2 SVGEGT. CDR3 sequence reads: CASSWDLRRGHIYGYTF. In nucleotides, the CDR3 is TGTGCCAGCAGTTGGGACTTACGCAGGGGGCATATCTATGGCTACACCTTC.

J is TRBJ2-3 and V is TRBV28; either TRBD1 or TRBD2 may fit D (6 bases each). Germline lookup yields CDR1 MDHEN and CDR2 SYDVKM. V was trimmed by 9 bases and J by 2 bases, leaving 15 bases between them. This CDR3 comprises 14 residues. The CDR3 DNA follows: TGTGCCAGTTCTGGGGGGCCGTTCACAGATACGCAGTATTTT. Its protein product is CASSGGPFTDTQYF.

This chain connects TRBV9 to TRBJ2-5, with D unclear. With the DNA end fitting TRBJ2-7 better, the J assignment may be wrong. The V gene's germline CDR1 is SGDLS and CDR2 YYNGEE. This CDR3 region has 16 residues. CDR3 nucleotides: TGTGCCAGCAGCTCCCACCCTAACTCCTTTTCGGACGAGCAGTACTTC. This encodes CASSSHPNSFSDEQYF.

On this clonotype: One end of the junction does not line up with germline, which may come from a read error. The chain couples TRBV6-1 to TRBJ2-1; possibly TRBD1 or TRBD2 for D (7 bases each). Germline CDR1 MNHNS, CDR2 SASEGT. This CDR3 is built from 12 residues. CDR3 nucleotide sequence: TGTACCAGCAGGGGGGGAACGGGTGAGCAGTTCTTC. This codes for CTSRGGTGEQFF.

The table lists this clonotype with a count of one. The chain is built from TRBV12-3 or TRBV12-4 and TRBJ2-1, with 7 bases fitting TRBD2. Trimming took 10 bases from V and 6 from J; bases not matched to a gene: 9. The CDR3 covers 13 residues. CDR3 in amino acids: CATQLGGTNEQFF. The CDR3 coding sequence is TGTGCCACCCAGTTGGGAGGGACCAATGAGCAGTTCTTC.

This clonotype has only a few counts. At one end the junction does not follow the germline gene, possibly because of a read error. The chain employs TRBV27 and TRBJ2-7; D possibly corresponds to TRBD1 (6 bases). This CDR3 comprises 14 residues. Germline CDR1 is MNHEY and CDR2 is SMNVEV (reference sequence). The DNA of the CDR3 is TGTGCCGGCAGCCTATACAGGGAGTTGGGGGAGCAGTACTTC. It specifies CAGSLYRELGEQYF.

V and J are TRBV29-1 and TRBJ2-1; 9 bases map to TRBD2. This CDR3 is 14 amino acids long. The trim removed 3 bases at V and 7 bases at J, leaving 7 bases unmatched. Germline CDR1 is SQVTM and CDR2 is ANQGSEA. CDR3: CSVEQTSGSNEQFF. The CDR3 DNA follows: TGCAGCGTTGAGCAAACTAGCGGGTCAAATGAGCAGTTCTTC.

This clonotype was detected only a few times. The rearrangement links TRBV10-3 to TRBJ1-4, with no clear D. The CDR3 contains 14 residues. Germline loops: CDR1 ENHRY, CDR2 SYGVKD. V was pared by 6 bases and J by 6 bases, with 14 bases between. The CDR3 loop is CAISETGPDEKLFF. The CDR3 DNA reads TGTGCCATCAGCGAGACTGGTCCGGATGAAAAACTGTTTTTT.